This section outlines one TCR beta chain sequence together with its context. The sample originates from a study of blood T cell repertoires in COVID-19. Looking at the study overall: There were acute and convalescent COVID-19 samples, and they came from the United States, Italy and Spain. The analysed material was cDNA or gDNA that came from T cells, B-cell-depleted T cells, or PBMCs.

Study processing details: By means of reference gene primer amplification, nucleated cell counts were estimated. The repertoire was sequenced with immunoSEQ multiplex PCR; TCRdb's copy has only in-frame clones and lacks some. V and J calls and clone size are given by that table; D and trimming were obtained from the DNA. The table has some 80,000 clones, 65% to 90% seen once. This clonotype originated in a human donor in a cohort sampled during active COVID-19. The sequenced sample consisted of peripheral blood.

The CDR3 sequence: CASSEAGRNEQFF. The CDR3 region has the DNA TGTGCCAGTAGTGAGGCGGGACGGAATGAGCAGTTCTTC. V and J are TRBV19 and TRBJ2-1; D is possibly TRBD2 (6 bases). Germline V gene data show CDR1 as LNHDA and CDR2 as SQIVND (reference sequence). Trimming removed 5 bases from V and 7 bases from J, with 12 bases in between. The CDR3 consists of 13 residues. Full variable domain (remainder filled in from reference TRBV19 and TRBJ2-1): DGGITQSPKYLFRKEGQNVTLSCEQNLNHDAMYWYRQDPGQGLRLIYYSQIVNDFQKGDIAEGYSVSREKKESFPLTVTSAQKNPTAFYLCASSEAGRNEQFFGPGTRLTVL.